A selection of T cell receptor beta chains follows, all from one sample in a study of post-analysis software for immune sequencing data. One entry per CDR3 protein, called by TCRdb with MiXCR from the PCR reads. The sample includes under 650,000 distinct CDR3 sequences, roughly 45% seen only once; the top ten take under 2%. Sequences were obtained from blood. These receptors came from a girl aged 10 to 17 with multiple sclerosis. CDR3s include the opening cysteine and the closing phenylalanine or tryptophan. Fields, in order: clone size, V gene, J gene, D gene, CDR3 DNA, CDR3 protein. The D gene is left open where the match is weak. For some rows the clone size is stated as once, few or many, or as a class when expanded; others skip it.

few	TRBV7-2	TRBJ2-3	NA	TGTGCCAGCAGCCCCCCGACGGCAGGGGCGATAGATACGCAGTATTTT	CASSPPTAGAIDTQYF
few	TRBV9	TRBJ2-1	TRBD2	TGTGCCAGCAGCACTAAGGCGGGAGGTATAGACAATGAGCAGTTCTTC	CASSTKAGGIDNEQFF
NA	TRBV5-1	TRBJ2-1	NA	TGCGCCAGCAGCTTGGGGCAGTACTCCTACAATGAGCAGTTCTTC	CASSLGQYSYNEQFF
few	TRBV6-1	TRBJ2-7	TRBD1	TGTGCCAGCAGTGCCCAGGGGACAGAGGTCTTCTACGAGCAGTACTTC	CASSAQGTEVFYEQYF
NA	TRBV6-6	TRBJ1-1	NA	TGTGCCAGCAGTTCCAGGGTCAACACTGAAGCTTTCTTT	CASSSRVNTEAFF
few	TRBV4-2	TRBJ1-1	NA	TGTGCCAGCAGCCAAGTTCTGCTCCGCGGGGCTTTCTTT	CASSQVLLRGAFF
once	TRBV20-1	TRBJ2-1	TRBD2	TGCAGTGTTCGTACGGGGGGGTACAATGAGCAGTTCTTC	CSVRTGGYNEQFF
NA	TRBV12-3/TRBV12-4	TRBJ2-1	NA	TGTGCCAGCAGTTTCAGGGAATTCTCCTACAATGAGCAGTTCTTC	CASSFREFSYNEQFF
NA	TRBV3-1	TRBJ1-1	NA	TGTGCCAGCAGCCAAGACAGTTCCGCCACTGAAGCTTTCTTT	CASSQDSSATEAFF
few	TRBV6-5	TRBJ2-4	NA	TGTGCCAGCAGTTACTCGCAGGGGGGGATAGCCAAAAACATTCAGTACTTC	CASSYSQGGIAKNIQYF
NA	TRBV12-3/TRBV12-4	TRBJ1-6	NA	TGTGCCAGCAGTGAGGGACTTCCCCTAAAGAATAATTCACCCCTCCACTTT	CASSEGLPLKNNSPLHF
NA	TRBV4-1	TRBJ1-2	NA	TGCGCCAGCAGCCAAGGGCGGGACTACACCTTC	CASSQGRDYTF
NA	TRBV6-1	TRBJ2-7	NA	TGTGCCAGTACTGTAATCGGGGCCAACTCTTACGAGCAGTACTTC	CASTVIGANSYEQYF
NA	TRBV9	TRBJ2-7	NA	TGTGCCAGCAGCCCGTCGGCGGGGACCTGCGAGCAGTACTTC	CASSPSAGTCEQYF
NA	TRBV10-3	TRBJ2-7	NA	TGTGCCATCAGTGGCGACGAGGTATCCCTCTACGAGCAGTACTTC	CAISGDEVSLYEQYF
NA	TRBV6-5	TRBJ2-1	TRBD2	TGTGCCAGCAGCCACGGGTGGGAGGGCCCGTACAATGAGCAGTTCTTC	CASSHGWEGPYNEQFF
many	TRBV27	TRBJ2-7	NA	TGTGCCAGCAGTTTAGGACTTCAGGGCGAGCAGTACTTC	CASSLGLQGEQYF
NA	TRBV4-1	TRBJ2-7	TRBD1	TGCGCCAGCAGCCAGAGACCGGGACAGGACTACGAGCAGTACTTC	CASSQRPGQDYEQYF
NA	TRBV9	TRBJ2-1	TRBD2	TGTGCCAGCAGCTTTGGACTAGCGGGGGGATCCTACAATGAGCAGTTCTTC	CASSFGLAGGSYNEQFF
NA	TRBV29-1	TRBJ1-2	NA	TGCAGCGTTGGGTGGAGTTATGGCTACACCTTC	CSVGWSYGYTF
few	TRBV5-1	TRBJ2-7	NA	TGCGCCAGCAGCTTGCTTGGAGGGTCGGGCTACGAGCAGTACTTC	CASSLLGGSGYEQYF
NA	TRBV7-7	TRBJ2-3	TRBD2	TGTGCTAGCAGCAACGGGAACCGACTAGCGGGCACAGATACGCAGTATTTT	CASSNGNRLAGTDTQYF
few	TRBV7-9	TRBJ2-1	TRBD2	TGTGCCAGCAGCCAACGACTAGCGGGATCCACGGAGCAGTTCTTC	CASSQRLAGSTEQFF
NA	TRBV20-1	TRBJ2-7	NA	TGCAGTGCTAGAAAGACAGAAAGTTACAATGAGCAGTACTTC	CSARKTESYNEQYF
NA	TRBV5-1	TRBJ2-4	NA	TGCGCCAGCAGCTTGTCGCCGGCTTCAAACATTCAGTACTTC	CASSLSPASNIQYF
NA	TRBV12-3/TRBV12-4	TRBJ2-7	NA	TGTGCCAGCAGTTTTGGGGGATCTAACTACGAGCAGTACTTC	CASSFGGSNYEQYF
NA	TRBV12-3/TRBV12-4	TRBJ2-5	TRBD2	TGTGCCAGCAGTCTGGGACTAGCGATCGAAGAGACCCAGTACTTC	CASSLGLAIEETQYF
NA	TRBV20-1	TRBJ1-1	TRBD1	TGCAGTGCAATAGGGACAGCGAACACTGAAGCTTTCTTT	CSAIGTANTEAFF
few	TRBV5-5	TRBJ2-1	NA	TGTGCCAGCAGCTCGTGGGGGAGCTCCTACAATGAGCAGTTCTTC	CASSSWGSSYNEQFF
once	TRBV24-1	TRBJ2-1	NA	TGTGCCACCAGTGATTTAAGAAAACCTCACAATGAGCAGTTCTTC	CATSDLRKPHNEQFF
NA	TRBV4-1	TRBJ2-7	NA	TGCGCCAGCAGCCAAGTCCTCCTCTCCGCAGGGGTTCCCTCCTACGAGCAGTACTTC	CASSQVLLSAGVPSYEQYF
few	TRBV6-5	TRBJ2-7	NA	TGTGCCAGCAGTTATGCCGGGGGCTTTACAGAGCAGTACTTC	CASSYAGGFTEQYF
few	TRBV4-1	TRBJ2-3	NA	TGCGCCAGCAGCCACCAAAGGGCAAGCACAGATACGCAGTATTTT	CASSHQRASTDTQYF
NA	TRBV9	TRBJ2-7	NA	TGTGCCAGCAGCGTAGGGGAAGGGGCCTACGAGCAGTACTTC	CASSVGEGAYEQYF
NA	TRBV7-2	TRBJ1-5	NA	TGTGCCAGCAGCTTAACCGGACCCACAGGGATCAATCAGCCCCAGCATTTT	CASSLTGPTGINQPQHF
NA	TRBV12-3/TRBV12-4	TRBJ2-5	NA	TGTGCCAGCAGCCTCCGGGGTTTTGGAGGGACCAATGAGCAGTACTTC	CASSLRGFGGTNEQYF
NA	TRBV5-1	TRBJ1-2	NA	TGCGCCAGCAGCTTGGTCGGCAGGGAGGACTATGGCTACACCTTC	CASSLVGREDYGYTF